The source of this T cell receptor (beta chain) is a study of T-cell reconstitution after alpha-beta-depleted transplantation in children (dated by TCRdb to about 2016). A note on the overall study: Using TCR repertoire profiling, the study followed T-cell immune reconstitution in a quantitative way in children after TCRalphabeta/CD19-depleted allogeneic hematopoietic cell transplantation.

The treatment or condition label here, explained by the study, means: allogeneic hematopoietic cell transplantation with graft depleted of TCRalphabeta T cells and CD19 B cells. The transplant recipients were children given TCRalphabeta/CD19-depleted allogeneic hematopoietic cell grafts. Clipping removes 0 bases from V and 5 bases from J, with 6 as the unmatched junction base count. The CDR3 starts with the cysteine, ends with the phenylalanine, and has 17 residues. Solely the CDR3 DNA is kept, with 51 bases framed from the first base. The germline V gene sets CDR1 to SGDLS and CDR2 to YYNGEE. Note on this clonotype: It has no known antigen specificity. The record has no base qualities; no much larger clone is one base away.

Broader findings and caveats from the paper: In some patients, the high TCRbeta diversity seen at day 60 was put down to recipient T cells and intrathymic progenitors that had survived conditioning. The apparently early alphabetaT-cell count recovery about two months after transplant was reportedly dependent on only several hundred rapidly expanded clones derived from non-depleted graft cells. Over subsequent months, a decline in hyperexpanded clone frequencies was noted, and after one year, T-cell counts and TCRbeta diversity were mostly ascribed to newly produced T cells.

The library came from PCR. Sequencing used an Illumina HiSeq 2500. TCR library preparation used molecular barcoding, with unique molecular identifiers applied to normalize quantification of the TCRbeta repertoire. The public reads were reprocessed in TCRdb via fastp at Q25 and MiXCR, keeping in-frame beta chains. One record per CDR3 amino acid sequence lists the most common genes and DNA. In all, the sample holds almost 250,000 distinct CDR3 sequences, and about 26% of those were seen once. The ten largest clones add up to 2% to 3% of the sample. This sample comprised PBMCs, obtained before TCRalphabeta/CD19-depleted stem cell transplant. The chain is assembled from TRBV9 and TRBJ2-5, with 14 junctional bases fitting TRBD2. The TCR originated in a girl aged 2 to 9 with Fanconi anemia, due to receive a stem cell transplant. The bases are TGTGCCAGCAGCGTAGAGGGACTAGCGGGGGTGGGGGAGACCCAGTACTTC. Its protein is CASSVEGLAGVGETQYF.